A single sample is the source of the 27 T cell receptor beta chains below, sequenced in a study of cytomegalovirus exposure and HLA in healthy donors. Amplification used 60 Vbeta primers and 13 Jbeta primers. The method was immunoSEQ multiplex PCR; TCRdb's version includes in-frame clones alone and lacks a portion of them. The sample includes roughly 100,000 clones, 60% to 75% of them seen just once. Sequencing was performed on PBMCs. Every receptor here comes from a male donor in good health and CMV-seropositive.

This chain links TRBV6-5 with TRBJ2-1, with TRBD2 identical over 11 bases. V lost 5 bases, J lost 7 bases, and 4 bases stayed unmatched. CDR3 length equals 14 residues. Per germline, CDR1 MNHEY and CDR2 SVGAGI. CDR3 sequence (DNA): TGTGCCAGCAGTAGTAGCGGGAGGGCTAATGAGCAGTTCTTC. Translated, it gives CASSSSGRANEQFF.

This chain joins TRBV4-3 and TRBJ2-7; 11 positions match TRBD1. V was clipped by 5 bases and J by 6 bases; unmatched bases: 6. This CDR3 spans 14 amino acids. From germline, CDR1 is LGHNA and CDR2 YSLEER. The CDR3 spells CASSVRDRGAEQYF. DNA for the CDR3: TGCGCCAGCAGCGTCCGGGACAGGGGGGCCGAGCAGTACTTC.

The V call is TRBV10-3, the J call TRBJ1-6; possible D gene TRBD1, 6 bases. The CDR3 runs to 16 residues. Trimming shortened V by 2 bases and J by 5 bases, and 13 bases separated the two germline ends. Germline V CDR1 and CDR2: ENHRY, SYGVKD. CDR3 residues: CAISEVWAGDNSPLHF. The DNA of the CDR3 is TGTGCCATCAGTGAGGTTTGGGCAGGGGATAATTCACCCCTCCACTTT.

The V gene is TRBV7-2, the J gene TRBJ2-4; 11 nucleotides agree with TRBD2. Germline CDR1 and CDR2: SGHTA and FQGNSA. V was clipped by 4 bases and J by 5 bases; unmatched bases: 1. The CDR3 spans 14 residues. CDR3 region: CASSSGLAENIQYF. The CDR3 region has the DNA TGTGCCAGCAGCTCGGGACTAGCGGAAAACATTCAGTACTTC. The whole variable domain, remainder taken from reference TRBV7-2 and TRBJ2-4, is GAGVSQSPSNKVTEKGKDVELRCDPISGHTALYWYRQSLGQGLEFLIYFQGNSAPDKSGLPSDRFSAERTGGSVSTLTIQRTQQEDSAVYLCASSSGLAENIQYFGAGTRLSVL.

The rearrangement uses TRBV10-3 and TRBJ1-2; 8 nucleotides line up with TRBD1. The CDR3 sequence is 12 residues long. Per germline, CDR1 ENHRY and CDR2 SYGVKD. J was trimmed by 6 bases and V by 6 bases; bases with no gene match: 3. The CDR3 nucleotides are TGTGCCATCAGCGGACAGGGTGATGGCTACACCTTC. This encodes CAISGQGDGYTF.

The chain links TRBV29-1 to TRBJ2-3; perhaps TRBD2 as D (7 bases). CDR1 and CDR2 (germline): SQVTM, ANQGSEA. Trimming took off 4 bases at V and 1 base at J, with 12 bases between the two ends. The CDR3 totals 14 residues. The CDR3: CSVVAGAGTDTQYF. The CDR3 DNA reads TGCAGCGTTGTTGCGGGGGCCGGCACAGATACGCAGTATTTT.

V usage is TRBV6-6 and J usage is TRBJ1-1; 8 positions match TRBD1. This CDR3 is 11 amino acids long. The germline V gene has CDR1 MNHNY and CDR2 SVGAGI (reference sequence). The J segment lost 11 bases and the V segment lost 6 bases, leaving 5 bases of the junction unmatched. Here the CDR3 DNA reads TGTGCCAGCAGACCGGGACAGGCGGCTTTCTTT. Protein: CASRPGQAAFF.

This clone showed up just a few times. The DNA for the CDR3 is TGCGCCAGCAGCCAAGATCGGGTCCTTAATGAGCAGTTCTTC. Protein sequence: CASSQDRVLNEQFF. The chain employs TRBV4-3 and TRBJ2-1; D is undetermined. The ends were cut back, 0 bases at V and 7 bases at J, with 10 bases in the middle. The germline V gene has CDR1 LGHNA and CDR2 YSLEER. The CDR3 is 14 residues long.

This chain uses TRBV5-1 with TRBJ2-1; the match to TRBD1 covers 8 bases. V was clipped by 0 bases and J by 8 bases; unmatched bases: 10. The CDR3 runs 16 residues. CDR1 and CDR2 from the germline V gene are SGHRS and YFSETQ. CDR3 sequence reads: CASSLGFAGQGDEQFF. The DNA of the CDR3 is TGCGCCAGCAGCTTGGGTTTTGCAGGACAGGGCGATGAGCAGTTCTTC. The full variable domain, rest sourced from reference TRBV5-1 and TRBJ2-1, is KAGVTQTPRYLIKTRGQQVTLSCSPISGHRSVSWYQQTPGQGLQFLFEYFSETQRNKGNFPGRFSGRQFSNSRSEMNVSTLELGDSALYLCASSLGFAGQGDEQFFGPGTRLTVL.

The chain recombines TRBV5-4 with TRBJ2-6; 7 nucleotides align to TRBD1. The CDR3 has 16 residues. Trimming cost V 4 bases and J 2 bases; bases outside gene matches: 6. CDR1 is SGHNT, CDR2 YYREEE, per germline (reference sequence). The CDR3 region has the DNA TGTGCCAGCAGCCGTCAACAGGGGCCTGGGGCCAACGTCCTGACTTTC. It encodes CASSRQQGPGANVLTF.

The J gene is TRBJ1-1, the V gene TRBV5-4; D call uncertain. V lost 1 base and J lost 3, with 10 bases in between. CDR3 size: 14 residues. Per germline, CDR1 SGHNT and CDR2 YYREEE (reference sequence). The CDR3 DNA reads as TGTGCCAGCAGCTTGTTCGGGATCGACACTGAAGCTTTCTTT. Translation: CASSLFGIDTEAFF.

The J gene is TRBJ2-5, the V gene TRBV5-4; 9 bases line up with TRBD1. Looked up from germline, CDR1 is SGHNT and CDR2 is YYREEE (reference sequence). The V gene end was trimmed by 4 bases and the J gene end by 3 bases; junction bases not matched to a gene: 4. The CDR3 runs to 14 residues. The CDR3 coding sequence is TGTGCCAGCAGCAGGGGACAGGGAAAAGAGACCCAGTACTTC. Protein: CASSRGQGKETQYF.

The chain is built from TRBV9 and TRBJ1-6; D is uncertain. The CDR3 has 15 amino acids. Trimming removed 2 bases at V and 0 bases at J, with 6 bases between. Germline V gene data show CDR1 as SGDLS and CDR2 as YYNGEE. The CDR3 loop is CASSVQDSYNSPLHF. The CDR3 DNA reads TGTGCCAGCAGCGTGCAGGACTCCTATAATTCACCCCTCCACTTT.

The chain employs TRBV6-5 and TRBJ2-7; tentatively, D is TRBD1 (6 bases). CDR3 length: 13 amino acids. Deletions cut 3 bases from V and 2 bases from J, with 8 bases between. Germline lookup yields CDR1 MNHEY and CDR2 SVGAGI. CDR3 nucleotides: TGTGCCAGCAGTTATGGACAGACCTACGAGCAGTACTTC. Its protein product is CASSYGQTYEQYF.

The gene calls are TRBV2 and TRBJ1-5; unclear D gene. Germline V gives CDR1 SNHLY, CDR2 FYNNEI. The CDR3 length is 15 residues. With 6 bases removed from V and 5 bases from J, the gap between germline ends came to 17 bases. CDR3 protein: CASRTPAGSHQPQHF. CDR3 nucleotides: TGTGCCAGCAGAACCCCGGCCGGGTCCCATCAGCCCCAGCATTTT.

This clone has just a few counts. The chain uses TRBV19 and TRBJ2-1, with 12 bases identical to TRBD2. This CDR3 spans 17 amino acids. The germline V gene has CDR1 LNHDA and CDR2 SQIVND (reference sequence). Trimming cost V 5 bases and J 8 bases; bases outside gene matches: 13. CDR3 residues: CASSASRLAGVPDEQFF. The CDR3 nucleotides read TGTGCCAGTAGTGCGTCAAGACTAGCGGGAGTCCCAGATGAGCAGTTCTTC.

This clone came up a few times. The chain uses TRBV7-2 and TRBJ1-5; D is perhaps TRBD1 (5 bases). The V end lost 2 bases, the J end lost 2 bases, and 10 bases lay between the germline ends. The CDR3 is made up of 15 amino acids. Germline V gives CDR1 SGHTA, CDR2 FQGNSA. Here the CDR3 reads CASSLRGGGNQPQHF. The CDR3 bases are TGTGCCAGCAGCTTACGGGGGGGAGGCAATCAGCCCCAGCATTTT.

The J gene is TRBJ1-5, the V gene TRBV2; 10 bases agree with TRBD1. The CDR3 length is 15 residues. J gave up 4 bases and V 7 bases, and 7 bases lay outside the gene matches. Germline assignment: CDR1 SNHLY and CDR2 FYNNEI. CDR3 in amino acids: CASTARTGGNQPQHF. Written as DNA, the CDR3 is TGTGCCAGCACCGCGCGGACAGGGGGAAATCAGCCCCAGCATTTT.

This sequence joins TRBV18 and TRBJ2-2; possible D gene TRBD1, 6 bases. The CDR3 loop spans 15 amino acids. The V end was cut by 1 base, the J end by 4 bases, with 10 bases between. Germline V gene data show CDR1 as KGHSH and CDR2 as LQKENI. CDR3 bases: TGTGCCAGCTCACCACGGGGGCTTGGCACCGGGGAGCTGTTTTTT. This sequence encodes CASSPRGLGTGELFF.

This rearrangement joins TRBV11-2 to TRBJ2-1; the match to TRBD1 covers 8 bases. With V trimmed by 1 base and J by 8 bases, 7 bases remained unmatched. Germline CDR1 SGHAT, CDR2 FQNNGV. The CDR3 has 15 amino acids. The CDR3, as DNA: TGTGCCAGCAGCTTAGCCTCGGCAGGGGGCGATGAGCAGTTCTTC. This gives the protein CASSLASAGGDEQFF. Drawing the rest from reference TRBV11-2 and TRBJ2-1, the complete variable domain is EAGVAQSPRYKIIEKRQSVAFWCNPISGHATLYWYQQILGQGPKLLIQFQNNGVVDDSQLPKDRFSAERLKGVDSTLKIQPAKLEDSAVYLCASSLASAGGDEQFFGPGTRLTVL.

The J gene is TRBJ1-5, the V gene TRBV28, with TRBD1 as a possible D gene (6 bases). Trimming removed 3 bases at V and 7 bases at J, with 16 bases between. Germline CDR1 is MDHEN and CDR2 is SYDVKM. The CDR3 contains 15 residues. The chain's CDR3 is CASSFSGGGGQPQHF. The DNA of the CDR3 is TGTGCCAGCAGTTTCTCTGGGGGCGGGGGACAGCCCCAGCATTTT.

The J gene is TRBJ2-7, the V gene TRBV29-1, with a tentative D call TRBD1 (5 bases). Germline values: CDR1 SQVTM, CDR2 ANQGSEA. The ends were cut back, 4 bases at V and 2 bases at J, with 9 bases in the middle. The CDR3 consists of 12 residues. The CDR3 DNA reads TGCAGCGTTGGACGACAGACCTACGAGCAGTACTTC. Translation: CSVGRQTYEQYF.

The chain employs TRBV5-8 and TRBJ2-1, with 8 bases identical to TRBD2. The CDR3 is 17 amino acids. The junction had 17 bases not matched to a gene; V was cut back by 4 bases and J by 8 bases. In germline, CDR1 is SGHTS, CDR2 YDEGEE. CDR3 nucleotide sequence: TGTGCCAGCAGCGACGGACTAGCATTGACGTTAGGCGATGAGCAGTTCTTC. As protein: CASSDGLALTLGDEQFF.

The chain couples TRBV30 to TRBJ2-5, with D possibly TRBD1 on 6 matching bases. With 1 base removed from V and 5 bases from J, the gap between germline ends came to 11 bases. The germline V gene encodes CDR1 GTSNPN and CDR2 SVGIG (reference sequence). This CDR3 spans 13 amino acids. CDR3 DNA sequence: TGTGCCTGGAGTGACGACAGGAGGGAGACCCAGTACTTC. This sequence encodes CAWSDDRRETQYF.

V and J are TRBV9 and TRBJ1-4, with TRBD1 matching 10 bases. Germline V lookup: CDR1 SGDLS, CDR2 YYNGEE. V lost 3 bases to trimming and J lost 8 bases; unmatched junction nucleotides: 7. The CDR3 is made up of 15 amino acids. In nucleotides, the CDR3 is TGTGCCAGCAGCGAGAGGACAGGGGGAAACGAAAAACTGTTTTTT. Amino acids: CASSERTGGNEKLFF.

This chain connects TRBV2 to TRBJ2-1; 9 nucleotides match TRBD1. Germline CDR1 is SNHLY and CDR2 is FYNNEI. Unmatched junction bases numbered 3, after V lost 3 bases and J lost 6 bases. This CDR3 contains 14 residues. Written as DNA, the CDR3 is TGTGCCAGCAGTGAGGGACAGGGAATCAATGAGCAGTTCTTC. As protein: CASSEGQGINEQFF.

The CDR3 loop is CASSSSAGYRYGYGYTF. CDR3 in DNA: TGTGCCAGCAGTTCAAGTGCAGGGTATAGGTACGGCTATGGCTACACCTTC. V gene TRBV28 combines with J gene TRBJ1-2, with D perhaps matching TRBD1 (5 bases). V was cut by 4 bases and J by 4 bases, with 22 bases left in between. This CDR3 is 17 amino acids long. The V gene's germline CDR1 is MDHEN and CDR2 SYDVKM.